The entry that follows covers one T cell receptor beta chain sequence. This specimen comes from a study of T cells in Graves' hyperthyroidism and ophthalmopathy. Study overall: Upon initial diagnosis and before any treatment, peripheral blood was collected.

In germline, CDR1 is DFQATT, CDR2 SNEGSKA (reference sequence). This CDR3 is 17 amino acids long. V was pared by 6 bases and J by 4 bases, with 15 bases of the junction left unmatched. RNA transcripts gave rise to amplified TCR beta CDR3 regions. The HTBI primer set served for first-round RT-PCR of the TCR CDR3. TCRdb passed the multiplex PCR reads through MiXCR, listing each CDR3 protein once. Of a few hundred thousand distinct CDR3 sequences in the sample, around 15% are singletons; the top ten hold 15% to 20%. Sequenced sample: blood. V gene TRBV20-1 combines with J gene TRBJ2-2, with 9 bases identical to TRBD2. The origin of this receptor is a woman younger than 30 with Graves' hyperthyroidism. CDR3 nucleotide sequence: TGCAGTGCGTGGAGGCTAGCGGGATTTTCGACCACCGGGGAGCTGTTTTTT. Its protein product is CSAWRLAGFSTTGELFF.